The 23 T cell receptor beta chains below come from one sample, sequenced in a study of blood T cell repertoires in COVID-19. Profiling relied on immunoSEQ multiplex PCR, and the TCRdb table lists in-frame clones only, not all of them. The table includes roughly 110,000 clones, 76% detected once. The sequencing input was peripheral blood. All receptors derive from a man older than 75 with COVID-19, enrolled during active disease.

The gene calls are TRBV19 and TRBJ2-2, with TRBD2 identical over 10 bases. Trimming removed 6 bases from V and 0 bases from J; junction bases left unmatched: 7. Germline CDR1 and CDR2: LNHDA and SQIVND (reference sequence). The CDR3 is 17 amino acids. DNA of the CDR3: TGTGCCAGTAGCTTACAAGGACTAGCGGCGAACACCGGGGAGCTGTTTTTT. This gives the protein CASSLQGLAANTGELFF.

The chain uses TRBV28 and TRBJ1-5; 7 bases align to TRBD1. This CDR3 has 15 residues. Per germline, CDR1 MDHEN and CDR2 SYDVKM. V lost 6 bases, J lost 7 bases, and 12 bases stayed unmatched. CDR3 sequence (DNA): TGTGCCAGCAGCTCCCGACTAGGGGGCCGGCAGCCCCAGCATTTT. Protein: CASSSRLGGRQPQHF.

In its sample, this clone was seen a few times. The chain uses TRBV19 and TRBJ1-5; a possible D gene is TRBD1 (5 bases). Germline V gene lookup returns CDR1 LNHDA and CDR2 SQIVND (reference sequence). The CDR3 loop spans 14 amino acids. V was clipped by 4 bases and J by 6 bases, with 13 bases between them. This chain's CDR3 is CASSSGALGQPQHF. The CDR3 region has the DNA TGTGCCAGTAGTAGCGGGGCGCTGGGTCAGCCCCAGCATTTT.

This chain connects TRBV19 to TRBJ2-4; D may be TRBD1 (6 bases). The CDR3 is 15 amino acids. Germline V gives CDR1 LNHDA, CDR2 SQIVND (reference sequence). Trimming removed 3 bases from V and 5 bases from J, with 14 bases in between. Here the CDR3 reads CASSMESGEENIQYF. Here the CDR3 DNA reads TGTGCCAGTAGTATGGAGTCAGGGGAAGAAAACATTCAGTACTTC.

The V call is TRBV23-1, the J call TRBJ2-7; the D gene is possibly TRBD1 (5 bases). TRBV23-1 is flagged as an ORF with uncertain function. The CDR3 extends over 15 amino acids. Trimming took off 4 bases at V and 3 bases at J, with 16 bases between the two ends. The CDR3 DNA is TGCGCCAGCAGTCGACCCCCGAGACAGTACTACGAGCAGTACTTC. This codes for CASSRPPRQYYEQYF.

The V and J genes are TRBV10-3 and TRBJ1-5; the match to TRBD1 covers 9 bases. From germline, CDR1 is ENHRY and CDR2 SYGVKD. The CDR3 contains 14 residues. Trimming at V came to 4 bases and at J to 5 bases, leaving 3 bases not matched to a gene. The CDR3 is CAISAGQGHQPQHF. The CDR3 bases are TGTGCCATCAGTGCCGGACAGGGGCATCAGCCCCAGCATTTT.

J is TRBJ1-1 and V is TRBV5-4; D not certain. The CDR3 consists of 12 residues. V lost 2 bases, J lost 5 bases, and 7 bases lay in between. Per germline, CDR1 SGHNT and CDR2 YYREEE (reference sequence). In DNA form, the CDR3 reads TGTGCCAGCAGCTTCCAGAAAACTGAAGCTTTCTTT. Residues: CASSFQKTEAFF.

The CDR3 bases are TGTGCCAGCTCACCGTACGGCGCGGAAGAGTACTATGGCTACACCTTC. Translating it yields CASSPYGAEEYYGYTF. This sequence joins TRBV18 and TRBJ1-2, with D unclear. This CDR3 is built from 16 residues. Between the trimmed V and J ends, which lost 3 bases and 3 bases, there was a span of 17 bases. Looked up from germline, CDR1 is KGHSH and CDR2 is LQKENI.

DNA for the CDR3: TGTGCCAGCAGTTCCTTAGAAGGACAGCCGAATTCACCCCTCCACTTT. Its protein product is CASSSLEGQPNSPLHF. V is TRBV6-5 and J is TRBJ1-6, with D possibly being TRBD1 (6 bases). Per germline, CDR1 MNHEY and CDR2 SVGAGI. Trimming took off 4 bases at V and 7 bases at J, with 17 bases between the two ends. CDR3 size: 16 residues.

V gene TRBV6-5 combines with J gene TRBJ2-5; tentatively, D is TRBD1 (5 bases). The length of the CDR3 is 13 residues. V was cut by 6 bases and J by 6 bases, with 14 bases left in between. The germline V gene encodes CDR1 MNHEY and CDR2 SVGAGI. The CDR3 protein is CASSRTGSKTQYF. For the CDR3, the DNA is TGTGCCAGCAGCCGCACAGGCTCAAAGACCCAGTACTTC.

This chain uses TRBV7-8 with TRBJ2-7; a weak D match, TRBD2 (6 bases). The germline CDR1 and CDR2 sequences are SGHVS and FQNEAQ. Deletions cut 3 bases from V and 5 bases from J, with 14 bases between. The CDR3 runs to 14 residues. The CDR3 DNA sequence: TGTGCCAGCAGCTTTGCGGGAACCCCCGACGAGCAGTACTTC. Translating gives CASSFAGTPDEQYF. The full variable domain, in which reference TRBV7-8 and TRBJ2-7 provide the parts outside the CDR3, is GAGVSQSPRYKVAKRGQDVALRCDPISGHVSLFWYQQALGQGPEFLTYFQNEAQLDKSGLPSDRFFAERPEGSVSTLKIQRTQQEDSAVYLCASSFAGTPDEQYFGPGTRLTVT.

This clone was seen more than once but under ten times. The chain recombines TRBV18 with TRBJ2-7; D possibly corresponds to TRBD2 (6 bases). CDR3 size: 13 residues. The germline V gene encodes CDR1 KGHSH and CDR2 LQKENI. The V and J ends lost 3 bases and 6 bases respectively, with 12 bases between them. CDR3 coding DNA: TGTGCCAGCTCACCGGGAGGACTTGGCGAGCAGTACTTC. It specifies CASSPGGLGEQYF.

This clone has a handful of counts. This chain links TRBV6-5 with TRBJ1-4, with D possibly matching TRBD1 (6 bases). V lost 7 bases to trimming and J lost 4 bases, with 13 bases between them. The CDR3 contains 14 residues. The germline CDR1 and CDR2 sequences are MNHEY and SVGAGI. The CDR3 sequence is CASTVGQHNEKLFF. CDR3 nucleotide sequence: TGTGCCAGCACGGTAGGACAGCATAATGAAAAACTGTTTTTT.

On this clone itself: This sample also contains other DNA sequences that code for the same CDR3. The J gene is TRBJ2-1, the V gene TRBV27, with TRBD2 identical over 9 bases. This CDR3 is 14 amino acids long. Germline trimming cut 6 bases from V and 7 bases from J; bases unmatched to any gene: 7. Germline CDR1 MNHEY, CDR2 SMNVEV (reference sequence). CDR3: CASSPLAGANEQFF. In nucleotides, the CDR3 is TGTGCCAGCAGCCCTTTAGCGGGGGCGAATGAGCAGTTCTTC.

The CDR3 sequence: CASREGTAKNIQYF. As DNA, the CDR3 is TGTGCCAGCAGGGAGGGGACGGCAAAAAACATTCAGTACTTC. The V call is TRBV6-5, the J call TRBJ2-4; possible D gene TRBD2, 6 bases. V was trimmed by 6 bases and J by 4 bases, leaving 13 bases between them. The CDR3 extends over 14 amino acids. Looked up from germline, CDR1 is MNHEY and CDR2 is SVGAGI.

The chain couples TRBV2 to TRBJ1-2, with TRBD1 as a possible D gene (5 bases). Germline CDR1 reads SNHLY; CDR2 reads FYNNEI. The length of the CDR3 is 14 residues. V lost 8 bases, J lost 8 bases, and 21 bases lay in between. Written as DNA, the CDR3 is TGTGCCAGCGGGCGGCCGATAACAGGCTGGGGCTACACCTTC. Translation gives CASGRPITGWGYTF.

This clone was seen only once. The chain recombines TRBV11-2 with TRBJ2-3, with D possibly being TRBD1 (5 bases). With 1 base removed from V and 5 bases from J, the gap between germline ends came to 7 bases. The CDR3 runs 13 residues. Germline lookup yields CDR1 SGHAT and CDR2 FQNNGV. CDR3 sequence (DNA): TGTGCCAGCAGCTTAGCACAGGAAGATACGCAGTATTTT. Protein: CASSLAQEDTQYF.

J is TRBJ2-1 and V is TRBV30; 7 bases line up with TRBD2. V lost 4 bases and J lost 4; bases outside the gene matches: 7. The CDR3 has 14 residues. The V gene's germline CDR1 is GTSNPN and CDR2 SVGIG (reference sequence). Here the CDR3 reads CAWTLAVSYNEQFF. Here the CDR3 DNA reads TGTGCCTGGACCCTAGCGGTGAGTTACAATGAGCAGTTCTTC.

CDR3 in amino acids: CASTTGGTYGYTF. Written as DNA, the CDR3 is TGTGCCAGCACGACAGGGGGAACCTATGGCTACACCTTC. The chain couples TRBV12-3 or TRBV12-4 to TRBJ1-2; TRBD1 matches at 9 bases. This CDR3 is 13 amino acids long. V shed 7 bases and J 4 bases; nucleotides not matched to a gene: 4.

J is TRBJ2-5 and V is TRBV4-3, with TRBD1 matching 8 bases. CDR3 length equals 15 residues. Germline V gene lookup returns CDR1 LGHNA and CDR2 YSLEER. J gave up 5 bases and V 3 bases, and 8 bases lay outside the gene matches. The CDR3 region has the DNA TGCGCCAGCAGCCACCGACAGGGGCCGGGGGAGACCCAGTACTTC. Translating it yields CASSHRQGPGETQYF.

This clone was counted a single time. The V and J genes are TRBV5-1 and TRBJ2-5; 15 nucleotides align to TRBD2. The length of the CDR3 is 14 residues. V was clipped by 4 bases and J by 7 bases; unmatched bases: 2. CDR1 SGHRS and CDR2 YFSETQ come from the germline V gene. The CDR3 is CASSPGLAGGTQYF. For the CDR3, the DNA is TGCGCCAGCAGCCCGGGACTAGCGGGAGGGACCCAGTACTTC.

CDR3 in amino acids: CASSSRDRGEETQYF. For the CDR3, the DNA is TGTGCCAGCAGTTCCCGGGACAGGGGGGAAGAGACCCAGTACTTC. The chain links TRBV6-5 to TRBJ2-5, with 11 bases fitting TRBD1. This CDR3 has 15 amino acids. Germline CDR1 MNHEY, CDR2 SVGAGI. V was clipped by 4 bases and J by 3 bases; unmatched bases: 4.

This clone was detected once. The genes are TRBV7-3 and TRBJ2-7; D not resolved. Trimming took 4 bases from V and 6 from J, leaving 7 bases between them. Germline CDR1 reads SGHTA; CDR2 reads FQGTGA. The CDR3 covers 11 residues. CDR3 region: CASSSGGEQYF. CDR3 nucleotide sequence: TGTGCCAGCAGCTCGGGTGGCGAGCAGTACTTC.